This TCR beta chain was recovered during a study of CD8 T cells in ankylosing spondylitis (dated by TCRdb to about 2017). For the wider study: The study set out to find disease-linked TCR variants by profiling T cell receptor beta repertoires in ankylosing spondylitis patients and healthy donors. Peripheral blood was sampled, and synovial fluid was also collected from ankylosing spondylitis patients. In total, the full study cohort was made up of 95 to 110 healthy donors and 25 ankylosing spondylitis patients. General study outcomes and caveats: A CD8+ phenotype was shown by the disease-linked clones, which were found at relatively low frequencies in peripheral blood. Some TCR beta motif variants had previously been reported in synovial fluid and blood of reactive arthritis patients, which suggested common disease-initiation mechanisms. Blood from ankylosing spondylitis patients appeared to be characterized by a TCR beta motif made up of under ten highly homologous amino acid variants. The disease-linked clones were reported as significantly enriched in matched synovial fluid samples from ankylosing spondylitis patients.

This clonotype was counted at least ten times. Its antigen remains unidentified. No clone much larger than this one lies a single base away; base qualities are absent. Sequencer: Illumina HiSeq 2500. Quantitative 5'-RACE with molecular barcodes was the method used to prepare the TCR beta libraries. The authors processed their data as follows. Disease-linked TCR variants were identified with a new computational method built on a probabilistic model of VDJ rearrangement. The public sequencing data were trimmed at Q25 with fastp and processed into clonotypes with MiXCR by TCRdb, which kept only in-frame beta chains. Identical CDR3 protein sequences are pooled into one entry, listed with their most common genes and DNA. What appears here as the V and J calls and clone size reflects TCRdb's work, not the paper's. This sample gives roughly 490,000 distinct CDR3 sequences in total; approximately 5.3% of them show up just once. The leading ten clones occupy approximately 3.5% of the sample.

The CDR3 starts with the cysteine, ends with the phenylalanine, and has 14 residues. Only the CDR3 part of the read is kept: 42 bases, read in frame from the first base. V is pruned by 5 bases and J by 7 bases, leaving 11 bases of the junction without a gene match. The germline V gene (reference sequence) yields DFQATT for CDR1 and SNEGSKA for CDR2. This sequence uses TRBV20-1 and TRBJ2-1, and 7 junctional nucleotides match TRBD2. The source of this sequence is a male donor with ankylosing spondylitis. Sequencing was done on a sample of blood, either unsorted or a sorted T cell fraction (not recorded which). The base sequence is TGCAGTGCTCCCCGCGGGGGTTTTTGGAATGAGCAGTTCTTC. Translation gives CSAPRGGFWNEQFF.